Listed below are T cell receptor beta chains from one sample, sequenced in a study of regulatory T cells in long-lasting Graves disease. One entry per CDR3 protein, called by TCRdb with MiXCR from the multiplex PCR reads. The sample includes around 450,000 distinct CDR3 sequences, under 15% of them seen just once. These data are also associated with another study on T cells in Graves' hyperthyroidism and ophthalmopathy.

The source was peripheral blood mononuclear cells (PBMCs), collected at new diagnosis, from a patient treated with antithyroid drugs. Receptor source: a woman in her 30s with Graves disease. CDR3s include the opening cysteine and the closing phenylalanine or tryptophan. Fields, in order: V gene, J gene, clone size, D gene, CDR3 DNA, CDR3 protein. A D gene is named only where the DNA matches it firmly. For some rows the clone size is stated as once, few or many, or as a class when expanded; others skip it.

TRBV4-2,TRBJ2-5,few,NA,TGTGCCAGCAGCCAAGATCTAGCCCCCCAAGAGACCCAGTACTTC,CASSQDLAPQETQYF
TRBV7-9,TRBJ2-3,NA,NA,TGTGCCAGCAGCTCGGGGACTTTCGAAATCACAGATACGCAGTATTTT,CASSSGTFEITDTQYF
TRBV27,TRBJ1-5,NA,NA,TGTGCCAGCAGTCGCCTGAGGACAGAAGTATTTTCTAGCAATCAGCCCCAGCATTTT,CASSRLRTEVFSSNQPQHF
TRBV24-1,TRBJ2-5,NA,NA,TGTGCCACGTCGGGGGGCTTAAGGGAGACCCAGTACTTC,CATSGGLRETQYF
TRBV20-1,TRBJ2-7,many,NA,TGCAGTGCTAGAGATCGCAAGCTCTGGGGCCGGGACTACGAGCAGTACTTC,CSARDRKLWGRDYEQYF
TRBV10-1,TRBJ2-1,NA,NA,TGCGCCAGCAGTGCGAGGCAGGGGAGGAATGAGCAGTTCTTC,CASSARQGRNEQFF
TRBV15,TRBJ2-2,few,NA,TGTGCCACCAGCGCTCCAGGGGCCGGGGAGCTGTTTTTT,CATSAPGAGELFF
TRBV10-3,TRBJ1-1,many,NA,TGTGCCATCAGCAAGACCTTAGAGATGAACACTGAAGCTTTCTTT,CAISKTLEMNTEAFF
TRBV6-1,TRBJ2-5,many,NA,TGTGCCAGCAAGCCCGGAGGCGGTCGGGAGACCCAGTACTTC,CASKPGGGRETQYF
TRBV5-1,TRBJ1-2,few,NA,TGCGCCAGCAGCTTGGGGGCAAATGGCTACACCTTC,CASSLGANGYTF
TRBV18,TRBJ2-5,many,NA,TGTGCCAGCTCACCATCCGGTGTGAGAGAGACCCAGTACTTC,CASSPSGVRETQYF
TRBV7-2,TRBJ2-4,NA,TRBD2,TGTGCCAGCAGCTCCCATGGACTAGCGGGAGCTCCTAAGACCAAAAACATTCAGTACTTC,CASSSHGLAGAPKTKNIQYF
TRBV12-3/TRBV12-4,TRBJ2-6,once,NA,TGTGCCAGCAGTTTGCTGACCGGCGGGGCCAACGTCCTGACTTTC,CASSLLTGGANVLTF
TRBV27,TRBJ2-7,many,TRBD1,TGTGCCAGCAGTTCCCCACTAAGGACAGGGGGCTGGTACGAGCAGTACTTC,CASSSPLRTGGWYEQYF
TRBV19,TRBJ1-2,NA,NA,TGTGCCAGTAGGCCAGCCCCGGGACACGCATATGGCTACACCTTC,CASRPAPGHAYGYTF
TRBV7-3,TRBJ1-5,few,NA,TGTGCCAGCAGCTTAGATTTGAGAGGGGGTAGCAATCAGCCCCAGCATTTT,CASSLDLRGGSNQPQHF
TRBV27,TRBJ1-5,many,NA,TGTGCCAGCAACGCAGGAGGTCCTAGCAATCAGCCCCAGCATTTT,CASNAGGPSNQPQHF